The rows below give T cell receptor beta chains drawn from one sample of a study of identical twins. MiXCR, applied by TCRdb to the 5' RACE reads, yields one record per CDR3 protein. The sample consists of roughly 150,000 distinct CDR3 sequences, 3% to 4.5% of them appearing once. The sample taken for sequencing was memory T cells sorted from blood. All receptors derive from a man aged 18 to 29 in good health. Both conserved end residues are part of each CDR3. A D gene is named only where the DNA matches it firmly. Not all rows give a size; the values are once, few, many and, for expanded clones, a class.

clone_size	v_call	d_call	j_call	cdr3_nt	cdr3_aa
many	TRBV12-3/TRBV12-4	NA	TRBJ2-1	TGTGCCAGCAGTTTAAGACAGGGACTAAACAATGAGCAGTTCTTC	CASSLRQGLNNEQFF
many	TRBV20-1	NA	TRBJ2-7	TGCAGTGCTACTGAAACAGTAGGCGTCTACGAGCAGTACTTC	CSATETVGVYEQYF
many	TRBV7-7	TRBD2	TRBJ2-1	TGTGCCAGCAGCTTCGGACTAGCGGGGGACTCCGAGCAGTTCTTC	CASSFGLAGDSEQFF
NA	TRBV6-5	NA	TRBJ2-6	TGTGCCAGCAGTTTCGGACCCGCTGGGGCCAACGTCCTGACTTTC	CASSFGPAGANVLTF
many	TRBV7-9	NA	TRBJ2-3	TGTGCCAGCAGCCCCCAATCAGATACGCAGTATTTT	CASSPQSDTQYF
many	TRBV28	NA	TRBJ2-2	TGTGCCAGCAGTCCGAAGAACACCGGGGAGCTGTTTTTT	CASSPKNTGELFF
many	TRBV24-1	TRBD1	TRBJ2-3	TGTGCCACCAGTGATCCGGGACAGGCTGACACAGATACGCAGTATTTT	CATSDPGQADTDTQYF
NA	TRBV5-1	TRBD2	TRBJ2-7	TGCGCCAGCAGCATTACTACAGGGAGCGGGGGCTACGAGCAGTACTTC	CASSITTGSGGYEQYF
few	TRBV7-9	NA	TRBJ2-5	TGTGCCAGCAGCTTAATCGAGGAATCGTGGGACCAAGAGACCCAGTACTTC	CASSLIEESWDQETQYF
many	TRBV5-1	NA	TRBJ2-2	TGCGCCAGCAGCTTGGAGGTGACCGCCCGGTTTCCCCTCACCGGGGAGCTGTTTTTT	CASSLEVTARFPLTGELFF
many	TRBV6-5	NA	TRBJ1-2	TGTGCCAGCAGTTACTCGACGCAGGTCGGCTATGGCTACACCTTC	CASSYSTQVGYGYTF
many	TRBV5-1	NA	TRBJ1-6	TGCGCCAGCAGGATTACAGGCATGGGGAATTCACCCCTCCACTTT	CASRITGMGNSPLHF
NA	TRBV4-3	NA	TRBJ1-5	TGCGCCAGCAGCCAAGATATAGGGGGGGATCAGCCCCAGCATTTT	CASSQDIGGDQPQHF
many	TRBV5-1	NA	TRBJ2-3	TGCGCCAGCAGAAGTAGACCATCAGATACGCAGTATTTT	CASRSRPSDTQYF
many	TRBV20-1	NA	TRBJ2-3	TGCAGTGCTAGCGCATCGGACGGCACAGATACGCAGTATTTT	CSASASDGTDTQYF
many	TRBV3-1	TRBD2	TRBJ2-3	TGTGCCAGCAGCCCCGGGACTAGCGGAACAGATACGCAGTATTTT	CASSPGTSGTDTQYF
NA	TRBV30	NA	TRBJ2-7	TGTGCCTGGAGCTCCCGGGTGTCCTACGAGCAGTACTTC	CAWSSRVSYEQYF
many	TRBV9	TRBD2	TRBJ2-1	TGTGCCAGCAGCGTAGGTGATAGCGGGAGAAGAGATGAGCAGTTCTTC	CASSVGDSGRRDEQFF
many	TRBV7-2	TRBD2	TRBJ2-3	TGTGCCAGCAGCCCCGCTAGCGGGAGGGTCCCAACAGATACGCAGTATTTT	CASSPASGRVPTDTQYF
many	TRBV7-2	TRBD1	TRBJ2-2	TGTGCCAGCAGCAATGTGGGGACAGGGTACGCCGGGGAGCTGTTTTTT	CASSNVGTGYAGELFF
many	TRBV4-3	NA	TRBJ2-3	TGCGCCAGCAGCCAAGATTTTTCAGATACGCAGTATTTT	CASSQDFSDTQYF
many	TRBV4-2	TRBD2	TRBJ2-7	TGTGCCAGCAGCCCGCACCCTAGGGTAGCGGGAGGAGGCGAGCAGTACTTC	CASSPHPRVAGGGEQYF
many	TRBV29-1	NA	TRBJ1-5	TGCAGCGTCGCCGGGCCGGATAGCAATCAGCCCCAGCATTTT	CSVAGPDSNQPQHF
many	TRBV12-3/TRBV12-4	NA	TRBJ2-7	TGTGCCAGCAGTTTACGGAACCGTGGGGCCGAGCAGTACTTC	CASSLRNRGAEQYF
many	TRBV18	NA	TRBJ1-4	TGTGCCAGCTCACCGGCCACAGTTAATGAAAAACTGTTTTTT	CASSPATVNEKLFF
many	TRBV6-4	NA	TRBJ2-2	TGTGCCAGCAGTGACAGGAACACCGGGGAGCTGTTTTTT	CASSDRNTGELFF
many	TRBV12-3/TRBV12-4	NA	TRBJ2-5	TGTGCCAGCAGGCGGGGAGTTACACAAGAGACCCAGTACTTC	CASRRGVTQETQYF
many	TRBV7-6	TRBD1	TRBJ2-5	TGTGCCAGCAGCGCAACACCGGACAGGGGGCTCGGGGAGACCCAGTACTTC	CASSATPDRGLGETQYF
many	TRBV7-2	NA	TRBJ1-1	TGTGCCAGCAGCCTACGACAGCACACTGAAGCTTTCTTT	CASSLRQHTEAFF
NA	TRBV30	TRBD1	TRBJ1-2	TGTGCCTGGGGCTGGGACAGCGGACACTATGGCTACACCTTC	CAWGWDSGHYGYTF
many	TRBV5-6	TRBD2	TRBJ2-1	TGTGCCAGCAGTTTCGGGACTAGCAGGAACAATGAGCAGTTCTTC	CASSFGTSRNNEQFF
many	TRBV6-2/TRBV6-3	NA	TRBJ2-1	TGTGCCAGCGCCCAAAAGCTGCGCGGCGCGGAGGCGGAGCAGTTCTTC	CASAQKLRGAEAEQFF
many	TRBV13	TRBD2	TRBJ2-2	TGTGCCAGCAGCTTACCGTTGGCGGGAGTAGGAACCGGGGAGCTGTTTTTT	CASSLPLAGVGTGELFF
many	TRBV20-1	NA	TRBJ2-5	TGCAGTGCTACCGGGACTTTACATCAAGAGACCCAGTACTTC	CSATGTLHQETQYF
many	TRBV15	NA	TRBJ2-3	TGTGCCACCAGCAGCCCCTTCAACCGAGGCGGAGATACGCAGTATTTT	CATSSPFNRGGDTQYF
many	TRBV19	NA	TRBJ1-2	TGTGCCAGTAGTACAACAGGGACCAACTATGGCTACACCTTC	CASSTTGTNYGYTF
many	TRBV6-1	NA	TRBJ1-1	TGTGCCAGCAGTGAAGAGCCTACATCGAACACTGAAGCTTTCTTT	CASSEEPTSNTEAFF
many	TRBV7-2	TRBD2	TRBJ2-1	TGTGCCAGCAGCTTATCTAGCCCACTAGCGGGAAGGGATGAGCAGTTCTTC	CASSLSSPLAGRDEQFF
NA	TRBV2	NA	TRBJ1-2	TGTGCCAGCAGTGCCCCTGACCTCTACTTC	CASSAPDLYF
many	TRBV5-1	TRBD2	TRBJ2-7	TGCGCCAGCAGCTTGACCGGGGAGGGCGTCTACGAGCAGTACTTC	CASSLTGEGVYEQYF
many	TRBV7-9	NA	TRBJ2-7	TGTGCCAGCAGCTTGTCTGTTCGGGGCGAGCAGTACTTC	CASSLSVRGEQYF
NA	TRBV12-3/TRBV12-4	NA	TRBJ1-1	TGTGCCAGCACTTTCATGGCCCTCGGACGGGCTTTCTTT	CASTFMALGRAFF
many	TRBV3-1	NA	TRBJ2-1	TGTGCCAGCAGCCCAACCAATTACAATGAGCAGTTCTTC	CASSPTNYNEQFF
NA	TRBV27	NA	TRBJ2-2	TGTGCCAGCAGCCCCCCAGAGGGGACCGGGGAGCTGTTTTTT	CASSPPEGTGELFF
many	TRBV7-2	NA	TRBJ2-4	TGTGCCAGTCGGACTGCCGGGTACATTCAGTACTTC	CASRTAGYIQYF
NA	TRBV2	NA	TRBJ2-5	TGTGCCAGCAGCCAACAGACCACCCTCCAAGAGACCCAGTACTTC	CASSQQTTLQETQYF
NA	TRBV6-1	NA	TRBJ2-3	TGTGCCAGCAGTGAAGCGGTGGTCAGGGTGAGAAAGGATACGCAGTATTTT	CASSEAVVRVRKDTQYF
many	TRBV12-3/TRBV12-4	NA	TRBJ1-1	TGTGCCAGCAGTTTAAAAGGTAACACTGAAGCTTTCTTT	CASSLKGNTEAFF
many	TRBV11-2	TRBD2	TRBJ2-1	TGTGCCAGCAGCCCTCAGACGACTAGCGGGGTTTACAATGAGCAGTTCTTC	CASSPQTTSGVYNEQFF
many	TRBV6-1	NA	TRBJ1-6	TGTGCCAGCAGTCGCGGGACTCGGGGTTCACCCCTCCACTTT	CASSRGTRGSPLHF
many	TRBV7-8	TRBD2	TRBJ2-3	TGTGCCAGCAGCTTAGGGGGCGGCGGGAGGACCCCAGATACGCAGTATTTT	CASSLGGGGRTPDTQYF
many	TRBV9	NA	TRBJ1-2	TGTGCCAGCAGCGTAGCGTTTGGACCCTATGGCTACACCTTC	CASSVAFGPYGYTF
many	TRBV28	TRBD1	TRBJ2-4	TGTGCCAGCAGTTTGTCGGGACAGGCGACGGACATTCAGTACTTC	CASSLSGQATDIQYF
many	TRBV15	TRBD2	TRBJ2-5	TGTGCCACCAGCAGAGTTTCTAGCGGGAGGGCCGATGGGGTGACCCAGTACTTC	CATSRVSSGRADGVTQYF
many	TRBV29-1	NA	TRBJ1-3	TGCAGCGTTGTTATTACGGCCGATTACGGCTCTGGAAACACCATATATTTT	CSVVITADYGSGNTIYF
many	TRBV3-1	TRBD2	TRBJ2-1	TGTGCCAGCAGCTCTAGGACTAGCGGGAGAAGGAATGAGCAGTTCTTC	CASSSRTSGRRNEQFF
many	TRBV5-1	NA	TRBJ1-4	TGCGCCAGCAGCAACCAGCAGGGTAATGAAAAACTGTTTTTT	CASSNQQGNEKLFF
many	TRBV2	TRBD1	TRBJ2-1	TGTGCCAGCGGGACAGGGAGCTCCTACAATGAGCAGTTCTTC	CASGTGSSYNEQFF
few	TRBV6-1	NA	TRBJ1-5	TGTGCCACTGCGAGGGGTGGACATCAGCCCCAGCATTTT	CATARGGHQPQHF
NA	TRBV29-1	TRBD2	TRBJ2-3	TGCAGCGTTGGGACTAGCGGGAGTTCAAATACGCAGTATTTT	CSVGTSGSSNTQYF